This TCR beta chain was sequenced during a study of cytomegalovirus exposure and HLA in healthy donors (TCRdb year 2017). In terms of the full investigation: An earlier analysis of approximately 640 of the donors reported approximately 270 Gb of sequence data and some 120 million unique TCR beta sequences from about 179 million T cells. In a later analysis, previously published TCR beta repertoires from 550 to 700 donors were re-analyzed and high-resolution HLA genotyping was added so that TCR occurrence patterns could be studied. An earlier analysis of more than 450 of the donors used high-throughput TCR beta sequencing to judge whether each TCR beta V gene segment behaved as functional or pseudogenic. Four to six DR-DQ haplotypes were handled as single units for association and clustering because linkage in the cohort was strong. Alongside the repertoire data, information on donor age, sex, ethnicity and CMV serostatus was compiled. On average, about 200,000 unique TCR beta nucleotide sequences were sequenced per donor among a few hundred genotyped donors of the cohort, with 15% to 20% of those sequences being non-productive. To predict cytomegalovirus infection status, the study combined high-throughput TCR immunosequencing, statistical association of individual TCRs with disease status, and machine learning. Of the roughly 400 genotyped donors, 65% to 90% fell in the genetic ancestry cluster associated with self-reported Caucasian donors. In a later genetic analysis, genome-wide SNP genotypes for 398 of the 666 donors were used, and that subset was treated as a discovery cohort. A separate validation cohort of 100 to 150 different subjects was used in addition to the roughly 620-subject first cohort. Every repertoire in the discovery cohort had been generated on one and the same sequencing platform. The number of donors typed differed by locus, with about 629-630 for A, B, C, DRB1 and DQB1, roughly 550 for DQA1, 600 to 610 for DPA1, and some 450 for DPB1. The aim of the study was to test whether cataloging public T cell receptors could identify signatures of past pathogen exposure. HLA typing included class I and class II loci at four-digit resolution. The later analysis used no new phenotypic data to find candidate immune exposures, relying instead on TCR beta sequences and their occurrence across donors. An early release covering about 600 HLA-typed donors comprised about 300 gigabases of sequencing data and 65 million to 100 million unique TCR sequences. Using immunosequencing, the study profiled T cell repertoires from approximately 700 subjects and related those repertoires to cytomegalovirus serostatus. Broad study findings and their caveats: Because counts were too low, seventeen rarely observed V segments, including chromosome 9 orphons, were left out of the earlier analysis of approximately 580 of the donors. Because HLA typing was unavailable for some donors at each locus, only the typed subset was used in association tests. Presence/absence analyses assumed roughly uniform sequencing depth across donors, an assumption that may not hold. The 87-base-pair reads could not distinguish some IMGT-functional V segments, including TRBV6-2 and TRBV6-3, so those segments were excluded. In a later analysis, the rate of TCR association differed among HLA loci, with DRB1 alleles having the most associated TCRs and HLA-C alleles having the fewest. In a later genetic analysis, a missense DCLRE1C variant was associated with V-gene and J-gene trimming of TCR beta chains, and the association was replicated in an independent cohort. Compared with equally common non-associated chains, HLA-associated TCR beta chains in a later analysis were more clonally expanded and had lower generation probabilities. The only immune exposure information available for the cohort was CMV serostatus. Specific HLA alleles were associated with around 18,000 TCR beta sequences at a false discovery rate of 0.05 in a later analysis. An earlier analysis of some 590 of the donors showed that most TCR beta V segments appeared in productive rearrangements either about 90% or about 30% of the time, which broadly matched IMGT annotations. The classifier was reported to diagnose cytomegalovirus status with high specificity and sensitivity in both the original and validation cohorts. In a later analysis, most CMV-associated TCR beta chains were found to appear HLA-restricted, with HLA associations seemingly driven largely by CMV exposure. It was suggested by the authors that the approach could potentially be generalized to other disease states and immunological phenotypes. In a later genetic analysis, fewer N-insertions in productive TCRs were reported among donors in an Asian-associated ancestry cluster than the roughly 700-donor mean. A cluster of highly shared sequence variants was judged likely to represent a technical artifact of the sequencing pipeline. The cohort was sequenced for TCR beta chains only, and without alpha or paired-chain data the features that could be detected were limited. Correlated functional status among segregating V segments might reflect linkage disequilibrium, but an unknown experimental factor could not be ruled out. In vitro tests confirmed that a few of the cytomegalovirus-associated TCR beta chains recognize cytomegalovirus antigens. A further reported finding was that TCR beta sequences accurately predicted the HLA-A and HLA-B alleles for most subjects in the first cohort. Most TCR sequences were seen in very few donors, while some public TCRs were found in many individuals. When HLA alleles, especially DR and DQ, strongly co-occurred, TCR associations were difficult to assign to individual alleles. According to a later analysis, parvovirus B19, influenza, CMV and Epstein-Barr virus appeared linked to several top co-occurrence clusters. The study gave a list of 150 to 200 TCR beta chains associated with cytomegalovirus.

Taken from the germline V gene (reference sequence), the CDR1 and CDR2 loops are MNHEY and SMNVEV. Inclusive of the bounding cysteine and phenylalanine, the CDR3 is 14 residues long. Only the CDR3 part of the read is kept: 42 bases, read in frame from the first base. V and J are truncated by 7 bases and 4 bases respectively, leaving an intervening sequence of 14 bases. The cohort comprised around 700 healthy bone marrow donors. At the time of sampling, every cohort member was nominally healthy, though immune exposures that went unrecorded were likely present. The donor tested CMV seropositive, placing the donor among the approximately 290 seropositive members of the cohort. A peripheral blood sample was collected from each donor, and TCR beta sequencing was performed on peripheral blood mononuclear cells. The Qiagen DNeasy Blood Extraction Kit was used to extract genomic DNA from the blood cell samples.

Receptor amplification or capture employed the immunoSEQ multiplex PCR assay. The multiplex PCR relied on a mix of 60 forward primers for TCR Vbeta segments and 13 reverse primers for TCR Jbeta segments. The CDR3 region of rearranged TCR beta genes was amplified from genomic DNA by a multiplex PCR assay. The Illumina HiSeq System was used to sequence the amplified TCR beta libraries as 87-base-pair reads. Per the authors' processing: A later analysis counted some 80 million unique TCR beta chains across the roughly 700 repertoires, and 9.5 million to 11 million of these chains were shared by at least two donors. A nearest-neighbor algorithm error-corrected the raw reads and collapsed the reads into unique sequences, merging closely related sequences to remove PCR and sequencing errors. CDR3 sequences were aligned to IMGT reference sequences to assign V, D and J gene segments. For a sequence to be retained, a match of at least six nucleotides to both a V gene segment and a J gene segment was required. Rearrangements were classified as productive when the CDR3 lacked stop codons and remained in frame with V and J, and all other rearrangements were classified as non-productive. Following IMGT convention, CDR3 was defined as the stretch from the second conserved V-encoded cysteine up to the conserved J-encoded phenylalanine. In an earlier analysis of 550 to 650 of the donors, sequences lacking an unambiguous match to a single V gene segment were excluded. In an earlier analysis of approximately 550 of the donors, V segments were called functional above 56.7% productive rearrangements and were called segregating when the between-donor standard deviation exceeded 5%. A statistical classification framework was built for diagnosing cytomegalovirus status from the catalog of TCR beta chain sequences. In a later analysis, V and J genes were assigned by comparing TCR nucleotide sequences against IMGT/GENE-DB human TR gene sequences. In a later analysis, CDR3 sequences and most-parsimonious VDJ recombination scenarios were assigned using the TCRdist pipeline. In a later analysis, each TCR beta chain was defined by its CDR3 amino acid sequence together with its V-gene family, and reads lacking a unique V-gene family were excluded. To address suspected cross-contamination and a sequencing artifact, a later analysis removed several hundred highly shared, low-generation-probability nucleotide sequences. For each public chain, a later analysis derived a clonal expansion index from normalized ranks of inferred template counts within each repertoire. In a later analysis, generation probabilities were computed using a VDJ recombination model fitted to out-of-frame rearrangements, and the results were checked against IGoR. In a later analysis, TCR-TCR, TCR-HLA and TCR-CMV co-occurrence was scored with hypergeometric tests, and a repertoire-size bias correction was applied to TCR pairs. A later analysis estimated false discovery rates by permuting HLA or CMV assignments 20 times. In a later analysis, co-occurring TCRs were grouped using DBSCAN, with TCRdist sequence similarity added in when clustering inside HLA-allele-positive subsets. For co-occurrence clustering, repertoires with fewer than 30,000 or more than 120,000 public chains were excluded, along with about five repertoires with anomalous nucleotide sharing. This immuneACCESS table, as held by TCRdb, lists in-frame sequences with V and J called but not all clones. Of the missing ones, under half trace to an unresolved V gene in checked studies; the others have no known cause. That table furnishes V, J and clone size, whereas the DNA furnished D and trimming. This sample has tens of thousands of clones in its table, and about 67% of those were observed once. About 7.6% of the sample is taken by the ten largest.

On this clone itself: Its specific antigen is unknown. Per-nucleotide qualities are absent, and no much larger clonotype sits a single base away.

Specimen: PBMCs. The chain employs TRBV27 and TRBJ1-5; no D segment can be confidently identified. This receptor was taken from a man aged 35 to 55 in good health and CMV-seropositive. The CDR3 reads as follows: CASKTGPGNQPQHF. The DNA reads TGTGCCAGCAAGACCGGACCGGGGAATCAGCCCCAGCATTTT.